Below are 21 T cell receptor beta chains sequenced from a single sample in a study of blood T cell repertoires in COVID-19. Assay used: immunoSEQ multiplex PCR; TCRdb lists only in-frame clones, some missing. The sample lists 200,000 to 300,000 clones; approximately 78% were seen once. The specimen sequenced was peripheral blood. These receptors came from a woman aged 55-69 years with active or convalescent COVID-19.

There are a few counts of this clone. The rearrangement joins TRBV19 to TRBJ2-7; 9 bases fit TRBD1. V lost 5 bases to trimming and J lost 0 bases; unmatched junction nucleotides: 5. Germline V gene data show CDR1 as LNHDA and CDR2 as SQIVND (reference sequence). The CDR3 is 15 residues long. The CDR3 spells CASSPGTGSSYEQYF. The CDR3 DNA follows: TGTGCCAGTAGTCCCGGGACAGGGAGCTCCTACGAGCAGTACTTC.

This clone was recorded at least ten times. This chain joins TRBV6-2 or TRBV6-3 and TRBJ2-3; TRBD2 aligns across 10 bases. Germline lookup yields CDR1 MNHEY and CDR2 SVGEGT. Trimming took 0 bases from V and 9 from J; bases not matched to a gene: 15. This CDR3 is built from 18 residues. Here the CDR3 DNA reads TGTGCCAGCAGTTACTCGATGCATCCACTAGCGGGGCCAGGGACGCAGTATTTT. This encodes CASSYSMHPLAGPGTQYF.

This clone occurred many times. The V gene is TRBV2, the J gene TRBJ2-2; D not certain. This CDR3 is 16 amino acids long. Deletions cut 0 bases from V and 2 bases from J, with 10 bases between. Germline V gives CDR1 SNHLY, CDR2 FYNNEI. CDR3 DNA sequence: TGTGCCAGCAGTGAAGCTAGTCCCCCCAACACCGGGGAGCTGTTTTTT. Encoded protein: CASSEASPPNTGELFF.

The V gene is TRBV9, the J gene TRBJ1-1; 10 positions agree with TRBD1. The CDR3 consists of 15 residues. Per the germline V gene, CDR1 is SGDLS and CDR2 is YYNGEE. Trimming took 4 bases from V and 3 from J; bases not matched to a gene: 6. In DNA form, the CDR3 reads TGTGCCAGCAGCCTAACAGGACAGGGGGACACTGAAGCTTTCTTT. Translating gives CASSLTGQGDTEAFF.

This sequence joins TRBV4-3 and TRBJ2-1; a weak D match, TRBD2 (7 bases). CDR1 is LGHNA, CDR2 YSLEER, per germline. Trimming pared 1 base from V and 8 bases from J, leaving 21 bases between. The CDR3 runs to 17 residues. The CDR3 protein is CASSQAGPGGPSYEQFF. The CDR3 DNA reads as TGCGCCAGCAGCCAAGCGGGGCCGGGGGGCCCAAGTTATGAGCAGTTCTTC.

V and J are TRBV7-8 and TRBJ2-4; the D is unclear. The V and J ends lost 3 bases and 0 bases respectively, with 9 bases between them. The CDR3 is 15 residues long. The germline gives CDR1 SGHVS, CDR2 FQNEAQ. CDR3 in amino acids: CASSFGGLAKNIQYF. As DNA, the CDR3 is TGTGCCAGCAGCTTCGGCGGCTTAGCCAAAAACATTCAGTACTTC.

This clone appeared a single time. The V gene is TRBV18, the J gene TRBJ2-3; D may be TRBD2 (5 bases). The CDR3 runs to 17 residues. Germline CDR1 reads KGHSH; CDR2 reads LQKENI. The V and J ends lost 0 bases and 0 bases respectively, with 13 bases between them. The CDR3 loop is CASSPPGVWPSTDTQYF. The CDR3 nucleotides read TGTGCCAGCTCACCACCGGGAGTATGGCCTAGCACAGATACGCAGTATTTT.

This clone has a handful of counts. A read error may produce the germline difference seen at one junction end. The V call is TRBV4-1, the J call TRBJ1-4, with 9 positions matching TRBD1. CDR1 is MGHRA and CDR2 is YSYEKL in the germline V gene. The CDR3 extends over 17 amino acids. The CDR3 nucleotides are TGCGCCAGCAGCCACCGGGACAGGGCCCTAACTAATGAAAAGCTGTTTTTT. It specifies CASSHRDRALTNEKLFF.

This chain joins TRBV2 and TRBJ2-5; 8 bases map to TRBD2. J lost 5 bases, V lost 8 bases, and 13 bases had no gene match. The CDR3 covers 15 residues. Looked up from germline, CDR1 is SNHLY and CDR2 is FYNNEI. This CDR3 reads CASSQTRGGLETQYF. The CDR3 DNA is TGTGCCAGCTCTCAAACTCGGGGGGGGCTGGAGACCCAGTACTTC. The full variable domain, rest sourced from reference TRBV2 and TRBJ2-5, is EPEVTQTPSHQVTQMGQEVILRCVPISNHLYFYWYRQILGQKVEFLVSFYNNEISEKSEIFDDQFSVERPDGSNFTLKIRSTKLEDSAMYFCASSQTRGGLETQYFGPGTRLLVL.

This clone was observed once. The CDR3 is CASSVRGPFSDTQYF. The DNA of the CDR3 is TGTGCCAGCAGCGTGCGGGGGCCGTTCTCAGATACGCAGTATTTT. The rearrangement links TRBV7-2 to TRBJ2-3; maybe TRBD2 (7 bases). There are 15 residues in the CDR3. Per germline, CDR1 SGHTA and CDR2 FQGNSA. Trimming took off 5 bases at V and 4 bases at J, with 16 bases between the two ends.

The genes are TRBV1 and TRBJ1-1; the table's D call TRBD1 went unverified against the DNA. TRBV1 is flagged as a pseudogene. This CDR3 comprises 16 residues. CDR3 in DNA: TGCACCAGCAGCCATTATAGATTACAGGGGGAGACTGAAGCTTTCTTT. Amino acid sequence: CTSSHYRLQGETEAFF.

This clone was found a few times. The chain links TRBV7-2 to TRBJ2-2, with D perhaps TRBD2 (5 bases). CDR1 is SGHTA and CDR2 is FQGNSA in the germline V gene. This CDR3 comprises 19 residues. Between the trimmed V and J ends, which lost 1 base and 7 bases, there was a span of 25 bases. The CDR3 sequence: CASSLGSRAVKGKIGELFF. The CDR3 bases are TGTGCCAGCAGCTTAGGATCGCGGGCAGTTAAGGGAAAAATCGGGGAGCTGTTTTTT. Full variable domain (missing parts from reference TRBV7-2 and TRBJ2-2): GAGVSQSPSNKVTEKGKDVELRCDPISGHTALYWYRQSLGQGLEFLIYFQGNSAPDKSGLPSDRFSAERTGGSVSTLTIQRTQQEDSAVYLCASSLGSRAVKGKIGELFFGEGSRLTVL.

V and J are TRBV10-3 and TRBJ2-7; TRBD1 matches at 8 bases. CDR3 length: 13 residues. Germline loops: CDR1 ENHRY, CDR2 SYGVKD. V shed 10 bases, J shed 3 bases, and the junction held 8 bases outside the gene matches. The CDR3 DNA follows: TGTGCCACCCCCCGAGGACAGGGCTACGAGCAGTACTTC. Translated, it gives CATPRGQGYEQYF.

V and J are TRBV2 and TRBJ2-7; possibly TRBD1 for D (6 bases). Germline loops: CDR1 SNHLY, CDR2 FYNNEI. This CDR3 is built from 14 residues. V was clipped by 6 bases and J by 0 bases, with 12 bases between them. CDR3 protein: CASRDTGNSYEQYF. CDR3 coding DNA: TGTGCCAGCAGGGATACAGGGAACTCCTACGAGCAGTACTTC.

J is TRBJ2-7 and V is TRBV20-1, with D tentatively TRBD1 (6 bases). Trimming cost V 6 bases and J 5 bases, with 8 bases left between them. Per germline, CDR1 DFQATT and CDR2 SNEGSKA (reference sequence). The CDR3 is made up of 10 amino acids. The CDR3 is CSAQGNEQYF. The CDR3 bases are TGCAGTGCCCAGGGGAACGAGCAGTACTTC.

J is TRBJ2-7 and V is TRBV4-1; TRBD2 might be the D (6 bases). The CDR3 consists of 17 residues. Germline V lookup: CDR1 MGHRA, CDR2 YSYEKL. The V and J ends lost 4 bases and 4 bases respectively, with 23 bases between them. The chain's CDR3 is CASSPQWGLPGTYEQYF. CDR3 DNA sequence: TGCGCCAGCAGCCCCCAATGGGGCCTCCCAGGGACTTACGAGCAGTACTTC.

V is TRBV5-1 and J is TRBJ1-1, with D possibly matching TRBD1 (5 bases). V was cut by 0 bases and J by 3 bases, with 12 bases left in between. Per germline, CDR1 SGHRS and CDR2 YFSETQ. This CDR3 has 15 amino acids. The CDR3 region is CASSLGASRDTEAFF. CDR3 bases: TGCGCCAGCAGCTTGGGGGCGTCCAGGGACACTGAAGCTTTCTTT.

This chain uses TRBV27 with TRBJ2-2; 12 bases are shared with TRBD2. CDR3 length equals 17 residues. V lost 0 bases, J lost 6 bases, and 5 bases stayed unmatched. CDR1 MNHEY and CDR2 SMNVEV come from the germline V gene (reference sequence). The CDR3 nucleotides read TGTGCCAGCAGTTTATCGCTAGCGGGGGGGCCAGCCGGGGAGCTGTTTTTT. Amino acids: CASSLSLAGGPAGELFF.

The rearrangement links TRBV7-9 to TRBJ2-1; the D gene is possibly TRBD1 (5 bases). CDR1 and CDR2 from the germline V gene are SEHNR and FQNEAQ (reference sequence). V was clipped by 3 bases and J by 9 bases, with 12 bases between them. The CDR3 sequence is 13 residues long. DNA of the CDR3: TGTGCCAGCAGCTTTGAAGGGGTACCTGAGCAGTTCTTC. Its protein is CASSFEGVPEQFF.

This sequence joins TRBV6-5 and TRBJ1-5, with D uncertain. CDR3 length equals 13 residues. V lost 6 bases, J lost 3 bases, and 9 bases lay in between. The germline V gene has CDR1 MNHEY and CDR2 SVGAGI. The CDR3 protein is CASRAFHNQPQHF. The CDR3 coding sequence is TGTGCCAGCAGGGCCTTTCACAATCAGCCCCAGCATTTT.

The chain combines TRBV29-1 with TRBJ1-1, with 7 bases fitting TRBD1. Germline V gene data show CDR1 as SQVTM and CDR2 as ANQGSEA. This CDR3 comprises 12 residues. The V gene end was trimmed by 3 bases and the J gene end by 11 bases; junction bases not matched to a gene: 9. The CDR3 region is CSVEPDRDGAFF. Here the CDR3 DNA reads TGCAGCGTTGAGCCCGACAGGGATGGGGCTTTCTTT.